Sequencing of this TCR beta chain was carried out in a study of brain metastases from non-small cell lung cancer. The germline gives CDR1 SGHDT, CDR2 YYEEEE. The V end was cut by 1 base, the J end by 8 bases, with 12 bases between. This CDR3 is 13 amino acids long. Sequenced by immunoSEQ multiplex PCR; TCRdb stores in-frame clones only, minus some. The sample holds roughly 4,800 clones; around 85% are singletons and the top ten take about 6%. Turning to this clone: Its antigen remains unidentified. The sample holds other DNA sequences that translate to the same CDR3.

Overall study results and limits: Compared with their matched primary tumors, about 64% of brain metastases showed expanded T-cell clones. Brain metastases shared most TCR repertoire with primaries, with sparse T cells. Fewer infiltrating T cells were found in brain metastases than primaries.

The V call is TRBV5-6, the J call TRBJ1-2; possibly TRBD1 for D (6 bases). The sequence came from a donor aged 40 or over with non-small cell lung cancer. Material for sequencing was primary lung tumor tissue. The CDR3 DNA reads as TGTGCCAGCAGCTTGTCAGGGGTCAACGGCTACACCTTC. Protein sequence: CASSLSGVNGYTF.